A selection of T cell receptor beta chains follows, all from one sample in a study of response to subunit inactivated influenza vaccine. One entry per CDR3 protein, called by TCRdb with MiXCR from the RT-PCR reads. Among roughly 620,000 distinct CDR3 sequences listed, 11% were seen once. The same specimen was also included in a second study, on T cells expressing NK-cell markers.

The sequences come from PBMCs from blood, collected on the day of vaccination. Receptor source: a man aged 50-59 years who received an inactivated influenza vaccine. CDR3s include the opening cysteine and the closing phenylalanine or tryptophan. Fields, in order: J gene, V gene, clone size, D gene, CDR3 protein, CDR3 DNA. D genes are given only for firm matches. Where a row states a size, it is once, few, many or the class of an expanded clone; other rows omit it.

j_call: TRBJ2-5; v_call: TRBV5-1; clone_size: many; d_call: -; cdr3_aa: CASSWDSRDAGETQYF; cdr3_nt: TGCGCCAGCAGCTGGGATAGTCGGGACGCGGGGGAGACCCAGTACTTC
j_call: TRBJ2-1; v_call: TRBV12-3/TRBV12-4; clone_size: few; d_call: -; cdr3_aa: CASSLGFGDNEQFF; cdr3_nt: TGTGCCAGCAGTTTAGGGTTTGGGGACAATGAGCAGTTCTTC
j_call: TRBJ1-4; v_call: TRBV14; clone_size: -; d_call: -; cdr3_aa: CASSQGWTVATNEKLFF; cdr3_nt: TGTGCCAGCAGCCAAGGATGGACAGTTGCAACTAATGAAAAACTGTTTTTT
j_call: TRBJ2-3; v_call: TRBV18; clone_size: once; d_call: TRBD2; cdr3_aa: CASSPPVAGAGTDTQYF; cdr3_nt: TGTGCCAGCTCACCACCAGTAGCGGGAGCCGGAACAGATACGCAGTATTTT
j_call: TRBJ2-3; v_call: TRBV7-2; clone_size: -; d_call: TRBD2; cdr3_aa: CASTEGPGAGGQYF; cdr3_nt: TGTGCCAGCACAGAGGGACCAGGGGCGGGGGGGCAGTATTTT
j_call: TRBJ1-1; v_call: TRBV6-5; clone_size: few; d_call: TRBD1; cdr3_aa: CASSSSPGQGSITEAFF; cdr3_nt: TGTGCCAGCAGTTCATCACCGGGACAGGGGTCGATCACTGAAGCTTTCTTT
j_call: TRBJ1-1; v_call: TRBV20-1; clone_size: many; d_call: -; cdr3_aa: CSAATGPHASTEAFF; cdr3_nt: TGCAGTGCGGCGACGGGACCGCATGCCTCCACTGAAGCTTTCTTT
j_call: TRBJ2-7; v_call: TRBV20-1; clone_size: -; d_call: -; cdr3_aa: CSASGLMGYEQYF; cdr3_nt: TGCAGTGCTAGCGGTTTAATGGGGTACGAGCAGTACTTC
j_call: TRBJ2-1; v_call: TRBV24-1; clone_size: few; d_call: -; cdr3_aa: CATSDRGGSSYNEQFF; cdr3_nt: TGTGCCACCAGTGATAGGGGGGGGAGCTCCTACAATGAGCAGTTCTTC
j_call: TRBJ2-7; v_call: TRBV4-2; clone_size: few; d_call: TRBD2; cdr3_aa: CASSRRGAGTNYEQYF; cdr3_nt: TGTGCCAGCAGCCGAAGAGGAGCGGGAACAAACTACGAGCAGTACTTC
j_call: TRBJ1-5; v_call: TRBV7-6; clone_size: few; d_call: -; cdr3_aa: CASSLASGRGSNQPQHF; cdr3_nt: TGTGCCAGCAGCTTAGCCTCAGGGAGGGGTAGCAATCAGCCCCAGCATTTT
j_call: TRBJ1-2; v_call: TRBV29-1; clone_size: few; d_call: -; cdr3_aa: CSVGFLHGPGYTF; cdr3_nt: TGCAGCGTCGGGTTTCTTCACGGGCCTGGCTACACCTTC
j_call: TRBJ2-4; v_call: TRBV4-3; clone_size: many; d_call: -; cdr3_aa: CASSQDLRQAKNIQYF; cdr3_nt: TGCGCCAGCAGCCAAGATTTGCGGCAGGCCAAAAACATTCAGTACTTC
j_call: TRBJ2-6; v_call: TRBV7-6; clone_size: -; d_call: -; cdr3_aa: CASSSTGGGANVLTF; cdr3_nt: TGTGCCAGCAGCTCTACGGGCGGCGGGGCCAACGTCCTGACTTTC
j_call: TRBJ2-1; v_call: TRBV18; clone_size: few; d_call: TRBD1; cdr3_aa: CASSPQTGDRDYNEQFF; cdr3_nt: TGTGCCAGCTCACCACAGACAGGGGATCGGGATTACAATGAGCAGTTCTTC
j_call: TRBJ2-1; v_call: TRBV7-9; clone_size: few; d_call: TRBD1; cdr3_aa: CASSRDRGLSYNEQFF; cdr3_nt: TGTGCCAGCAGCCGGGACAGGGGGCTGTCCTACAATGAGCAGTTCTTC
j_call: TRBJ1-2; v_call: TRBV6-5; clone_size: -; d_call: -; cdr3_aa: CASSFTPGFYGYTF; cdr3_nt: TGTGCCAGCAGTTTCACGCCTGGCTTCTATGGCTACACCTTC
j_call: TRBJ1-1; v_call: TRBV15; clone_size: -; d_call: -; cdr3_aa: CATSRDLLAGSLEAFF; cdr3_nt: TGTGCCACCAGCAGAGATCTGTTAGCAGGGTCGTTGGAAGCTTTCTTT
j_call: TRBJ2-1; v_call: TRBV7-9; clone_size: many; d_call: -; cdr3_aa: CASSLVPSEQFF; cdr3_nt: TGTGCCAGCAGCTTAGTTCCGAGTGAGCAGTTCTTC
j_call: TRBJ2-5; v_call: TRBV25-1; clone_size: few; d_call: -; cdr3_aa: CASQGRDGGIYMETQYF; cdr3_nt: TGTGCCAGCCAAGGGCGGGATGGCGGGATTTATATGGAGACCCAGTACTTC
j_call: TRBJ1-1; v_call: TRBV27; clone_size: few; d_call: -; cdr3_aa: CASSPDGFTEAFF; cdr3_nt: TGTGCCAGCAGTCCGGACGGATTCACTGAAGCTTTCTTT
j_call: TRBJ2-7; v_call: TRBV6-2/TRBV6-3; clone_size: once; d_call: -; cdr3_aa: CASSGLLTGSYEQYF; cdr3_nt: TGTGCCAGCAGTGGCTTACTTACAGGCTCCTACGAGCAGTACTTC
j_call: TRBJ2-5; v_call: TRBV6-2/TRBV6-3; clone_size: few; d_call: TRBD2; cdr3_aa: CASSYPQLAGALTQYF; cdr3_nt: TGTGCCAGCAGTTACCCCCAGCTAGCGGGGGCCCTGACCCAGTACTTC
j_call: TRBJ1-2; v_call: TRBV25-1; clone_size: -; d_call: -; cdr3_aa: CASSPPAASAFGYTF; cdr3_nt: TGTGCCAGCAGTCCTCCGGCTGCAAGCGCCTTTGGCTACACCTTC
j_call: TRBJ1-1; v_call: TRBV20-1; clone_size: -; d_call: -; cdr3_aa: CSAARQTNTEAFF; cdr3_nt: TGCAGTGCTGCCCGACAGACGAACACTGAAGCTTTCTTT
j_call: TRBJ2-7; v_call: TRBV5-1; clone_size: few; d_call: -; cdr3_aa: CASSLDTPGEQYF; cdr3_nt: TGCGCCAGCAGCCTTGACACCCCTGGGGAGCAGTACTTC
j_call: TRBJ2-2; v_call: TRBV4-2; clone_size: -; d_call: -; cdr3_aa: CASSLATPPTGELFF; cdr3_nt: TGTGCCAGCAGCCTGGCGACCCCCCCCACCGGGGAGCTGTTTTTT
j_call: TRBJ2-1; v_call: TRBV24-1; clone_size: -; d_call: TRBD2; cdr3_aa: CATSDPSRGRVNEQFF; cdr3_nt: TGTGCCACCAGTGATCCGAGCCGCGGGAGGGTAAATGAGCAGTTCTTC
j_call: TRBJ1-2; v_call: TRBV5-1; clone_size: few; d_call: TRBD1; cdr3_aa: CASSSSTGYGYTF; cdr3_nt: TGCGCCAGCAGCTCATCGACAGGGTATGGCTACACCTTC
j_call: TRBJ2-3; v_call: TRBV20-1; clone_size: many; d_call: TRBD1; cdr3_aa: CSAQDRGHTDTQYF; cdr3_nt: TGCAGTGCCCAGGACAGGGGCCACACAGATACGCAGTATTTT
j_call: TRBJ2-1; v_call: TRBV7-9; clone_size: -; d_call: TRBD2; cdr3_aa: CASSNRLAGFNEQFF; cdr3_nt: TGTGCCAGCAGCAACCGACTAGCGGGATTCAATGAGCAGTTCTTC
j_call: TRBJ2-1; v_call: TRBV5-1; clone_size: many; d_call: TRBD1; cdr3_aa: CASSARQGSSYNEQFF; cdr3_nt: TGCGCCAGCAGCGCCCGACAGGGTAGCTCCTACAATGAGCAGTTCTTC
j_call: TRBJ2-7; v_call: TRBV7-9; clone_size: few; d_call: -; cdr3_aa: CASSLDGIGYEQYF; cdr3_nt: TGTGCCAGCAGCTTAGACGGGATAGGCTACGAGCAGTACTTC
j_call: TRBJ2-1; v_call: TRBV12-3/TRBV12-4; clone_size: few; d_call: TRBD2; cdr3_aa: CASSMPGLGNHNEQFF; cdr3_nt: TGTGCCAGCAGTATGCCGGGACTAGGAAATCACAATGAGCAGTTCTTC
j_call: TRBJ2-1; v_call: TRBV29-1; clone_size: -; d_call: -; cdr3_aa: CSVESDSNEQFF; cdr3_nt: TGCAGCGTTGAATCCGACAGCAATGAGCAGTTCTTC
j_call: TRBJ2-3; v_call: TRBV10-1; clone_size: -; d_call: -; cdr3_aa: CASTPEGGCTDTQYF; cdr3_nt: TGCGCCAGCACCCCCGAGGGGGGCTGTACAGATACGCAGTATTTT
j_call: TRBJ2-4; v_call: TRBV28; clone_size: -; d_call: -; cdr3_aa: CASSFGASRAKNIQYF; cdr3_nt: TGTGCCAGCAGTTTTGGGGCAAGTAGGGCCAAAAACATTCAGTACTTC
j_call: TRBJ2-3; v_call: TRBV27; clone_size: -; d_call: TRBD2; cdr3_aa: CASSLSTSGGPTDTQYF; cdr3_nt: TGTGCCAGCAGTTTATCGACTAGCGGGGGTCCCACAGATACGCAGTATTTT
j_call: TRBJ2-1; v_call: TRBV6-2/TRBV6-3; clone_size: few; d_call: -; cdr3_aa: CASSYSSLRTEEQFF; cdr3_nt: TGTGCCAGCAGTTACTCGAGCCTCCGGACAGAGGAGCAGTTCTTC
j_call: TRBJ2-3; v_call: TRBV3-1; clone_size: -; d_call: TRBD2; cdr3_aa: CASSRLYGLAGYTDTQYF; cdr3_nt: TGTGCCAGCAGCCGACTCTACGGACTAGCGGGGTACACAGATACGCAGTATTTT
j_call: TRBJ2-3; v_call: TRBV7-2; clone_size: -; d_call: TRBD2; cdr3_aa: CASSLKGRGGQDTQYF; cdr3_nt: TGTGCCAGCAGCCTAAAGGGGCGGGGGGGCCAGGATACGCAGTATTTT
j_call: TRBJ1-1; v_call: TRBV29-1; clone_size: -; d_call: -; cdr3_aa: CSGSGRVGTEAFF; cdr3_nt: TGCAGCGGATCGGGTCGAGTAGGCACTGAAGCTTTCTTT
j_call: TRBJ1-6; v_call: TRBV7-2; clone_size: -; d_call: -; cdr3_aa: CASSPRGGPNSPLHF; cdr3_nt: TGTGCCAGCAGCCCCCGGGGGGGTCCAAATTCACCCCTCCACTTT
j_call: TRBJ2-7; v_call: TRBV12-3/TRBV12-4; clone_size: -; d_call: -; cdr3_aa: CASSLFGGYEQYF; cdr3_nt: TGTGCCAGCAGTTTATTTGGGGGTTACGAGCAGTACTTC
j_call: TRBJ2-1; v_call: TRBV25-1; clone_size: few; d_call: TRBD2; cdr3_aa: CASSEYSSSGGYNEQFF; cdr3_nt: TGTGCCAGCAGTGAATATTCTTCTAGCGGGGGGTACAATGAGCAGTTCTTC
j_call: TRBJ2-3; v_call: TRBV6-5; clone_size: many; d_call: -; cdr3_aa: CASSYELRGTQYF; cdr3_nt: TGTGCCAGCAGTTACGAGTTAAGGGGCACGCAGTATTTT
j_call: TRBJ1-1; v_call: TRBV4-2; clone_size: few; d_call: TRBD1; cdr3_aa: CASSQDRDRANTEAFF; cdr3_nt: TGTGCCAGCAGCCAAGATCGCGACAGGGCGAACACTGAAGCTTTCTTT
j_call: TRBJ1-1; v_call: TRBV29-1; clone_size: -; d_call: -; cdr3_aa: CSVGQLEAFF; cdr3_nt: TGCAGCGTTGGACAGCTTGAAGCTTTCTTT